The 7 T cell receptor beta chains given below trace back to one sample, sequenced in a study of CD8+CD57+ T cells in acquired aplastic anemia. The use of genomic DNA as template underpinned the TCR beta VDJ and CDR3 profiling. TCRdb called the reads again in MiXCR, with one record for every CDR3 protein. The sample gives about 62,000 distinct CDR3 sequences, around 50% of which show up once; 2% to 3% is in the top ten. Sequenced material: sorted CD4+, CD8+, or CD8+CD57+ T cells (not recorded which) from PBMCs. These receptors all stem from a human donor in good health, serving as a control.

Regarding this clonotype: One end of the junction varies from germline; a read error may be responsible. The chain recombines TRBV12-3 or TRBV12-4 with TRBJ2-7; 7 positions agree with TRBD1. The CDR3 length is 13 residues. The CDR3 nucleotides are TGTGTCAGCAGCGGAGACAGGGTGGGCGAGCAGTACTTC. Amino acid sequence: CVSSGDRVGEQYF.

J is TRBJ1-1 and V is TRBV7-9; 7 bases align to TRBD1. The germline V gene has CDR1 SEHNR and CDR2 FQNEAQ (reference sequence). Losses at the gene ends were 5 bases for V and 0 bases for J; bases not matched to a gene: 3. This CDR3 region has 14 residues. CDR3 residues: CASSLGQMNTEAFF. In DNA form, the CDR3 reads TGTGCCAGCAGCCTGGGACAGATGAACACTGAAGCTTTCTTT.

This clonotype was recorded many times. This sequence joins TRBV7-9 and TRBJ1-1; D unclear. The CDR3 has 14 amino acids. V lost 3 bases to trimming and J lost 4 bases, with 12 bases between them. Germline V gene sequence: CDR1 SEHNR, CDR2 FQNEAQ (reference sequence). In nucleotides, the CDR3 is TGTGCCAGCAGCTTCGGAGTTAGTGGCACTGAAGCTTTCTTT. This encodes CASSFGVSGTEAFF.

Notes on this clonotype: An end of the junction does not agree with germline; a read error may underlie this. The rearrangement uses TRBV10-1 and TRBJ1-2; TRBD1 is a possible D gene (6 bases). CDR1 is WNHNN and CDR2 is SYGVQD in the germline V gene (reference sequence). The length of the CDR3 is 11 residues. CDR3 coding DNA: TGCGCCAGCTTGAGCAGGGGTGGCTGCACCTTC. It yields the protein CASLSRGGCTF.

This clonotype occurred a few times. The CDR3 carries no conserved terminal phenylalanine or tryptophan, so it likely arises from a read error. The DNA is left out, because the CDR3 cannot be placed on it with certainty; the CDR3 is given as TCRdb lists it. The chain is built from TRBV24-1 and TRBJ2-6. Germline V gives CDR1 KGHDR, CDR2 SFDVKD. With termini counted, the CDR3 has 16 amino acids. The CDR3 sequence: CATSDYSSGANVLTVL.

A note on this clonotype: The missing conserved phenylalanine or tryptophan at the end of this CDR3 makes a read error likely. The DNA is left out, because the CDR3 cannot be placed on it with certainty; the CDR3 is given as TCRdb lists it. The gene calls are TRBV15 and TRBJ2-7; the table's D call TRBD1 went unverified against the DNA. CDR1 and CDR2 (germline): LNHNV, YYDKDF (reference sequence). The CDR3 contains 10 residues when both ends are counted. CDR3 amino acids: CATSNFEGGR.

This chain joins TRBV15 and TRBJ1-4; weak D call: TRBD1 (5 bases). The CDR3 is made up of 16 amino acids. The germline V gene has CDR1 LNHNV and CDR2 YYDKDF (reference sequence). Trimming cost V 0 bases and J 8 bases, with 16 bases left between them. CDR3 DNA: TGTGCCACCAGCAGAGATCTCGCAACCGGGGGAGAAAAACTGTTTTTT. Its translation: CATSRDLATGGEKLFF.